One sample yielded the 12 T cell receptor beta chains listed below, sequenced in a study of control samples from healthy donors and cancer patients. Sequenced by immunoSEQ multiplex PCR; TCRdb stores in-frame clones only, minus some. This table holds around 140,000 clones, around 92% found once. Sample: PBMCs. These receptors originate from a man aged 50 to 60 with head and neck cancer.

This clone has a single count. This chain joins TRBV18 and TRBJ2-7; 8 positions agree with TRBD1. This CDR3 has 15 residues. The germline CDR1 and CDR2 sequences are KGHSH and LQKENI. J was trimmed by 3 bases and V by 4 bases; bases with no gene match: 8. Written as DNA, the CDR3 is TGTGCCAGCTCACTCCCGGGACAGGACAACTACGAGCAGTACTTC. Translating it yields CASSLPGQDNYEQYF.

V and J are TRBV7-2 and TRBJ2-7, with D hard to call. CDR3 length: 14 residues. Germline CDR1 reads SGHTA; CDR2 reads FQGNSA. The germline V and J ends were trimmed by 1 base and 4 bases, with 11 bases remaining between them. The DNA for the CDR3 is TGTGCCAGCAGCTTAGACCGTTCGTTATACGAGCAGTACTTC. Translated, it gives CASSLDRSLYEQYF.

The chain carries TRBV2 and TRBJ1-5; D gene ambiguous. Trimming cost V 6 bases and J 6 bases, with 15 bases left between them. The CDR3 has 14 residues. Germline loops: CDR1 SNHLY, CDR2 FYNNEI. The CDR3 reads CASSPAARSQPQHF. The CDR3 coding sequence is TGTGCCAGCAGCCCCGCCGCGCGTAGTCAGCCCCAGCATTTT.

The genes are TRBV9 and TRBJ2-5; D remains ambiguous. The CDR3 runs to 12 residues. With 7 bases removed from V and 0 bases from J, the gap between germline ends came to 7 bases. Germline V lookup: CDR1 SGDLS, CDR2 YYNGEE. The CDR3 nucleotides read TGTGCCAGCGGGCAACACCAAGAGACCCAGTACTTC. It yields the protein CASGQHQETQYF.

This sequence joins TRBV24-1 and TRBJ2-1, with a tentative D call TRBD2 (5 bases). V was trimmed by 1 base and J by 0 bases, leaving 9 bases between them. The CDR3 extends over 16 amino acids. Germline assignment: CDR1 KGHDR and CDR2 SFDVKD. CDR3 nucleotides: TGTGCCACCAGTGATTTCATGGGGAGCTCCTACAATGAGCAGTTCTTC. The encoded protein is CATSDFMGSSYNEQFF.

V usage is TRBV3-1 (or the pseudogene TRBV3-2) and J usage is TRBJ2-1, with 11 bases lining up with TRBD2. This CDR3 comprises 15 residues. CDR1 is LGHDT and CDR2 is YNNKEL in the germline V gene (reference sequence). J was trimmed by 9 bases and V by 4 bases; bases with no gene match: 8. The CDR3 DNA reads TGTGCCAGCAGCCTTCTAGCGGGGGGTCAAGTTGAGCAGTTCTTC. This translates into CASSLLAGGQVEQFF.

The V and J genes are TRBV6-5 and TRBJ2-7; D tentatively fits TRBD1 or TRBD2 (5 bases each). This CDR3 spans 13 amino acids. Trimming shortened V by 6 bases and J by 2 bases, and 11 bases separated the two germline ends. Germline CDR1 is MNHEY and CDR2 is SVGAGI. This chain's CDR3 is CASRRGDPYEQYF. In DNA form, the CDR3 reads TGTGCCAGCAGGCGAGGGGACCCCTACGAGCAGTACTTC.

The genes are TRBV2 and TRBJ1-5, with 10 bases that match TRBD1. J lost 6 bases, V lost 4 bases, and 3 bases had no gene match. In germline, CDR1 is SNHLY, CDR2 FYNNEI. This CDR3 spans 14 amino acids. CDR3 amino acids: CASSVGTGVQPQHF. CDR3 nucleotide sequence: TGTGCCAGCAGTGTGGGGACAGGGGTTCAGCCCCAGCATTTT. Full variable domain (remainder filled in from reference TRBV2 and TRBJ1-5): EPEVTQTPSHQVTQMGQEVILRCVPISNHLYFYWYRQILGQKVEFLVSFYNNEISEKSEIFDDQFSVERPDGSNFTLKIRSTKLEDSAMYFCASSVGTGVQPQHFGDGTRLSIL.

The V gene is TRBV11-2, the J gene TRBJ1-2; possible D gene TRBD1, 5 bases. Germline-derived CDR1 and CDR2 are SGHAT and FQNNGV. This CDR3 comprises 12 residues. V was pared by 3 bases and J by 8 bases, with 10 bases between. CDR3 nucleotides: TGTGCCAGCAGCTTGGGGGGTACGGGCTACACCTTC. Translated: CASSLGGTGYTF.

This chain connects TRBV6-6 to TRBJ1-5, with TRBD1 as a possible D gene (5 bases). The CDR3 is 14 amino acids. V gave up 2 bases and J gave up 3 bases, with 8 bases separating them. Germline-derived CDR1 and CDR2 are MNHNY and SVGAGI (reference sequence). The CDR3 DNA follows: TGTGCCAGCAGTTACGGGGGGTCCAATCAGCCCCAGCATTTT. It translates to CASSYGGSNQPQHF.

V usage is TRBV20-1 and J usage is TRBJ2-3, with D tentatively TRBD1 or TRBD2 (5 bases each). This CDR3 spans 16 amino acids. Germline CDR1 is DFQATT and CDR2 is SNEGSKA (reference sequence). V dropped 3 bases and J dropped 4 bases, with 20 bases sitting between them. CDR3 in DNA: TGCAGTGCTAGTCCCCTCCACGGGGCAGCGGCAGATACGCAGTATTTT. It yields the protein CSASPLHGAAADTQYF.

The rearrangement uses TRBV6-5 and TRBJ1-6; D is ambiguous. From germline, CDR1 is MNHEY and CDR2 SVGAGI. The CDR3 sequence is 13 residues long. V was shortened by 2 bases and J by 9 bases, with 8 bases between the two germline ends. Here the CDR3 DNA reads TGTGCCAGCAGTTACGTTGCTGGTTCACCCCTCCACTTT. Its translation: CASSYVAGSPLHF.